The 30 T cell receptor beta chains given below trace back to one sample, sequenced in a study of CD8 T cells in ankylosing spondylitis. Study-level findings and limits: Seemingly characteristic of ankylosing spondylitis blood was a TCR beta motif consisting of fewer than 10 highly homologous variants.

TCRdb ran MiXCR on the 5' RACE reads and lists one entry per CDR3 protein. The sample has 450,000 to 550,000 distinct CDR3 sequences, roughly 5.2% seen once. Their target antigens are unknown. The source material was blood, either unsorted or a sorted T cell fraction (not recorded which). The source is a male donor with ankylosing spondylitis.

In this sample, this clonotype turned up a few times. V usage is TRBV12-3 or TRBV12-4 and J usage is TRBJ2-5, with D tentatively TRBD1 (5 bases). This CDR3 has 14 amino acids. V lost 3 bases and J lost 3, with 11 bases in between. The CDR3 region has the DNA TGTGCCAGCAGTTTGGCAGGGTGGGAAGAGACCCAGTACTTC. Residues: CASSLAGWEETQYF.

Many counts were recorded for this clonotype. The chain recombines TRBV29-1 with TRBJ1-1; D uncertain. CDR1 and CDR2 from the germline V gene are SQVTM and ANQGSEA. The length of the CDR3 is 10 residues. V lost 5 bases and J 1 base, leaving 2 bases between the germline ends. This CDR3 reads CSVTNTEAFF. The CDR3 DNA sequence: TGCAGCGTTACGAACACTGAAGCTTTCTTT.

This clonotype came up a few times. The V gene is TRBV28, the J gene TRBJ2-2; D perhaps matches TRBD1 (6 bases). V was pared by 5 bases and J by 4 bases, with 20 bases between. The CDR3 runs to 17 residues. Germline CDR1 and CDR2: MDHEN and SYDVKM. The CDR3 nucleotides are TGTGCCAGCAGTCAACCCGACAGGCAATGGGCCACCGGGGAGCTGTTTTTT. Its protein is CASSQPDRQWATGELFF.

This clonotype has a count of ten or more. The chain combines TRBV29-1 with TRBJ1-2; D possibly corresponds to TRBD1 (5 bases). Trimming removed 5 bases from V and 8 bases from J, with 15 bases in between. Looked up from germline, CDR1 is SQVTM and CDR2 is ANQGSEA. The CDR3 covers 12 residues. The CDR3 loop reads CSVPGRRGGYTF. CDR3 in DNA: TGCAGCGTTCCCGGGAGAAGGGGAGGCTACACCTTC.

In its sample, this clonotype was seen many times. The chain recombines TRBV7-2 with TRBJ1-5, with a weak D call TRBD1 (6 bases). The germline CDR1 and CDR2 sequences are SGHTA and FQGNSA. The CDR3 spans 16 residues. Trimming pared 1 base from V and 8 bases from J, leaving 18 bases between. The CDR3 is CASSLVGRGYGEPQHF. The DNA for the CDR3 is TGTGCCAGCAGCTTAGTAGGCAGGGGCTATGGGGAGCCCCAGCATTTT.

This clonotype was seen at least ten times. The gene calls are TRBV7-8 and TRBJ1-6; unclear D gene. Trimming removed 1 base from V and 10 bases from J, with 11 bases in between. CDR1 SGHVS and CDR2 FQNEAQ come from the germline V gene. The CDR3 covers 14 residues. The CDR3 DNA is TGTGCCAGCAGCTTAGTAGGGAGTAGGTCACCCCTCCACTTT. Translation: CASSLVGSRSPLHF.

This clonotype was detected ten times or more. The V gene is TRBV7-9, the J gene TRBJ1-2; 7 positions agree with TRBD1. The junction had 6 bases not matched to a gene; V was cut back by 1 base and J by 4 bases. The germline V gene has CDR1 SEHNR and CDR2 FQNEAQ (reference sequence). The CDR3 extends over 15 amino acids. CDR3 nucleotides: TGTGCCAGCAGCTTAGGGGAGGGGGCGCGCTATGGCTACACCTTC. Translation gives CASSLGEGARYGYTF.

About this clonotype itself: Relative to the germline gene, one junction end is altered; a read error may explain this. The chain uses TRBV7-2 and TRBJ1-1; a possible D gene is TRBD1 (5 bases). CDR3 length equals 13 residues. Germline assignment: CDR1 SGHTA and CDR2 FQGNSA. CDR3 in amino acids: CASSPRRATEALF. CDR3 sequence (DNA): TGTGCCAGCAGCCCCCGCAGGGCCACTGAAGCTCTCTTT. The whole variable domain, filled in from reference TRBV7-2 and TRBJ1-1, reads GAGVSQSPSNKVTEKGKDVELRCDPISGHTALYWYRQSLGQGLEFLIYFQGNSAPDKSGLPSDRFSAERTGGSVSTLTIQRTQQEDSAVYLCASSPRRATEALFGQGTRLTVV.

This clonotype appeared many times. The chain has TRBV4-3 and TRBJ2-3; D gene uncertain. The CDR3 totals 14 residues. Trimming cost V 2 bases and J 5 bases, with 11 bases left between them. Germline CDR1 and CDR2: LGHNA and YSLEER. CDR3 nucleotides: TGCGCCAGCAGCCAAAACGACCCGAGAGATACGCAGTATTTT. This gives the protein CASSQNDPRDTQYF.

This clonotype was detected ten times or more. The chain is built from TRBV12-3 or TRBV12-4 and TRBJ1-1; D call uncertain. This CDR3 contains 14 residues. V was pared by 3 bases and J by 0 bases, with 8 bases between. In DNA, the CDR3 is TGTGCCAGCAGTTTTTGGGGTATGAACACTGAAGCTTTCTTT. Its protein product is CASSFWGMNTEAFF.

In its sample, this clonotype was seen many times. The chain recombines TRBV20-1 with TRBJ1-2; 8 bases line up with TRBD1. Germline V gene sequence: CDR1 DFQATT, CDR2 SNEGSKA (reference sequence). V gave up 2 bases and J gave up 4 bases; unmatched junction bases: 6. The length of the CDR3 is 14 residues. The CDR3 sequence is CSARRTGSAYGYTF. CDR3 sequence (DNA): TGCAGTGCTAGACGGACAGGGTCAGCCTATGGCTACACCTTC.

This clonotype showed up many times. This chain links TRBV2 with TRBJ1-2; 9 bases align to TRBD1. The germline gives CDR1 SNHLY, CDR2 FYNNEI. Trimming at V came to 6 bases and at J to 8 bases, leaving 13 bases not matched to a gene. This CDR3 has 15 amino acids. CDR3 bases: TGTGCCAGCAGCGCTATCACAGGGGGCGCACGGGGCTACACCTTC. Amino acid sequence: CASSAITGGARGYTF.

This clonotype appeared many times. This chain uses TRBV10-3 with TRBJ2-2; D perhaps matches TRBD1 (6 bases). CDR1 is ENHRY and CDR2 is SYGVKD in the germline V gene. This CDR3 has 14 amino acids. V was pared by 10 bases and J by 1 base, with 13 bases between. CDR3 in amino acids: CASNRDKNTGELFF. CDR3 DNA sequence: TGTGCCAGTAACCGGGACAAGAACACCGGGGAGCTGTTTTTT.

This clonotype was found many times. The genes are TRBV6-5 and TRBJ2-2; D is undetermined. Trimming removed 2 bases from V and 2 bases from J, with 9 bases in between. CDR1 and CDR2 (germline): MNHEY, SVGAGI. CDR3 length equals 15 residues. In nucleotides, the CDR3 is TGTGCCAGCAGTTACGGGCCGACCAACACCGGGGAGCTGTTTTTT. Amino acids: CASSYGPTNTGELFF.

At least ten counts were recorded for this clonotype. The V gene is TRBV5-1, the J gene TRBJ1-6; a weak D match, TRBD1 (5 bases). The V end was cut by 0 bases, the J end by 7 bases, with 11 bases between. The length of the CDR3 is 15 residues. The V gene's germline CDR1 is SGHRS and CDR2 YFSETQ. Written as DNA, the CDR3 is TGCGCCAGCAGCTTGGAACAGGCCTTCAATTCACCCCTCCACTTT. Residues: CASSLEQAFNSPLHF.

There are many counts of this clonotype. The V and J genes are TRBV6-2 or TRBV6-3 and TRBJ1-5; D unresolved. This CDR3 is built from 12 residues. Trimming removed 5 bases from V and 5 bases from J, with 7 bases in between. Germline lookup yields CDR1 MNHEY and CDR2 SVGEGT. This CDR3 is CASSPRDQPQHF. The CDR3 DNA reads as TGTGCCAGCAGTCCCCGGGATCAGCCCCAGCATTTT.

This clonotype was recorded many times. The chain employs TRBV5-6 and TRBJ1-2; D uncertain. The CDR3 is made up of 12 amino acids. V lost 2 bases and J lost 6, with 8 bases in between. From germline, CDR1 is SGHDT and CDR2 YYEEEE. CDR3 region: CASSFDEDGYTF. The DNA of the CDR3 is TGTGCCAGCAGCTTCGATGAGGATGGCTACACCTTC.

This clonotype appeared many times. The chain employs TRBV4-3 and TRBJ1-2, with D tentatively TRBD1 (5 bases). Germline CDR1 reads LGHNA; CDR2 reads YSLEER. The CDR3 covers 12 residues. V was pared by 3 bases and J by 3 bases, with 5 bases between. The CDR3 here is CASSQGDYGYTF. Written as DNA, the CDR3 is TGCGCCAGCAGCCAGGGGGACTATGGCTACACCTTC.

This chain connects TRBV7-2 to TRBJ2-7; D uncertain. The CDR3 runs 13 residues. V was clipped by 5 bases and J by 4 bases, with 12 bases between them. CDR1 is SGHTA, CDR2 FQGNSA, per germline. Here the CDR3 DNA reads TGTGCCAGCAGCACCTGGACGACGTACGAGCAGTACTTC. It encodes CASSTWTTYEQYF.

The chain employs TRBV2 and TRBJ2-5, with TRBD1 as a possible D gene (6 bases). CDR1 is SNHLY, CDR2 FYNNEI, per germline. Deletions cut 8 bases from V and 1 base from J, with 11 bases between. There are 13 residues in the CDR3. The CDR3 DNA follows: TGTGCCAGCGTCCGGGACACCCAAGAGACCCAGTACTTC. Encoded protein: CASVRDTQETQYF.

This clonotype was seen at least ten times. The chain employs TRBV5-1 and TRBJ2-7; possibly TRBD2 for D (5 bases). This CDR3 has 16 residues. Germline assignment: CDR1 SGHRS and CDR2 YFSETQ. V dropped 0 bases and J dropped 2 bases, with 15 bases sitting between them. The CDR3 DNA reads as TGCGCCAGCAGCTTGGCGGCCAGCGGCAACGCCTACGAGCAGTACTTC. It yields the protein CASSLAASGNAYEQYF.

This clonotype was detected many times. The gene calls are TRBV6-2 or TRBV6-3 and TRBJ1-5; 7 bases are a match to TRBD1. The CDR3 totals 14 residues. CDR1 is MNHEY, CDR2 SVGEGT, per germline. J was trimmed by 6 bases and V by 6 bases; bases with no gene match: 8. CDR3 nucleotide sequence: TGTGCCAGCAGACGACAGGGAGTAAGTCAGCCCCAGCATTTT. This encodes CASRRQGVSQPQHF.

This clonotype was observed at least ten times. CDR3: CASSLVTNLNTEAFF. CDR3 sequence (DNA): TGTGCCAGCAGCTTGGTTACGAACCTGAACACTGAAGCTTTCTTT. The chain joins TRBV5-4 to TRBJ1-1, with unresolved D. The ends were cut back, 0 bases at V and 0 bases at J, with 9 bases in the middle. In germline, CDR1 is SGHNT, CDR2 YYREEE (reference sequence). This CDR3 spans 15 amino acids.

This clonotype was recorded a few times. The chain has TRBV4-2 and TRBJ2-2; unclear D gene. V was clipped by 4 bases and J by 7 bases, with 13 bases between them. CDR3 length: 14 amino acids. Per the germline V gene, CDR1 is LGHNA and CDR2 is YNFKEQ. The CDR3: CASSPGPLCGELFF. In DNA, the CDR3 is TGTGCCAGCAGCCCCGGCCCCCTCTGCGGGGAGCTGTTTTTT.

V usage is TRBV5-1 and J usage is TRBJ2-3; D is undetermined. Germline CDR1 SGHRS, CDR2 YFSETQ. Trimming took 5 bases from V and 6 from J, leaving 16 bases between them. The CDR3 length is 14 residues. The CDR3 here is CASRTKELADTQYF. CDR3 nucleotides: TGCGCCAGCAGGACAAAAGAGTTGGCGGATACGCAGTATTTT.

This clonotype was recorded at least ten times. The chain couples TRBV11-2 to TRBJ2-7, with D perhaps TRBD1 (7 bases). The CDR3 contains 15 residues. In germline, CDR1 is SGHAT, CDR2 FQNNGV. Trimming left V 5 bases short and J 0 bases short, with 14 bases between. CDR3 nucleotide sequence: TGTGCCAGCAGCCGGGGGACAGAGAGCTCCTACGAGCAGTACTTC. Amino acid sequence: CASSRGTESSYEQYF.

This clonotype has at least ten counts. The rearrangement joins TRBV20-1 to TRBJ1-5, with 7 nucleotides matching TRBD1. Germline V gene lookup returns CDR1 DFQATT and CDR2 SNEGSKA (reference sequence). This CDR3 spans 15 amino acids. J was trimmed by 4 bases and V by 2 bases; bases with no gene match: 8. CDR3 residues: CSARSGGGGNQPQHF. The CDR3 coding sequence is TGCAGTGCTAGATCGGGAGGGGGCGGGAATCAGCCCCAGCATTTT.

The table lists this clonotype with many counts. CDR3 protein: CSAASWGVSYNEQFF. The DNA of the CDR3 is TGCAGTGCTGCTAGTTGGGGCGTTTCCTACAATGAGCAGTTCTTC. The chain is built from TRBV20-1 and TRBJ2-1; maybe TRBD1 (5 bases). The germline V and J ends were trimmed by 5 bases and 1 base, with 15 bases remaining between them. CDR3 length: 15 residues. CDR1 is DFQATT and CDR2 is SNEGSKA in the germline V gene (reference sequence).

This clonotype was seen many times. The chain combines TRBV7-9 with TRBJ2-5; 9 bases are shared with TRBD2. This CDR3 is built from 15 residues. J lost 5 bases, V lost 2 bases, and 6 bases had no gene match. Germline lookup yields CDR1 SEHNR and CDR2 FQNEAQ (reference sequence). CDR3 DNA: TGTGCCAGCAGCTTAAGTGGCCTAGCGGGGGAGACCCAGTACTTC. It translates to CASSLSGLAGETQYF.

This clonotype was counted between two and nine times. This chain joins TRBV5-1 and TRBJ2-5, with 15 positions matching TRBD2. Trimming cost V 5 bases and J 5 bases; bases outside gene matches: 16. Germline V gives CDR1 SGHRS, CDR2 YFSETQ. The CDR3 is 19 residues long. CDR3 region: CASSPGTSGRNANGETQYF. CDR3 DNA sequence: TGCGCCAGCAGTCCCGGGACTAGCGGGAGGAACGCCAACGGGGAGACCCAGTACTTC.